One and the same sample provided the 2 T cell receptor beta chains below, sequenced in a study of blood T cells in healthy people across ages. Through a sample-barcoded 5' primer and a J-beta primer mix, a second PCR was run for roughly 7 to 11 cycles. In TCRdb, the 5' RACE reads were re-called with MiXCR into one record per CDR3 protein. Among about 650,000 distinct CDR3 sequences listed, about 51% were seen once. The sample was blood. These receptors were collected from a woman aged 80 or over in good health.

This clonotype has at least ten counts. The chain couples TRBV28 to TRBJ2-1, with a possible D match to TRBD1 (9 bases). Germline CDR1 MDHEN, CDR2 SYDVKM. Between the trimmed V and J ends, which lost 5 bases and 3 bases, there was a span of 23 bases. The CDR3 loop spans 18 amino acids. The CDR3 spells CASSPSRGGTGFYNEQFF. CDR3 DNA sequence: TGTGCCAGCAGTCCCTCTCGGGGGGGGACAGGGTTCTACAATGAGCAGTTCTTC.

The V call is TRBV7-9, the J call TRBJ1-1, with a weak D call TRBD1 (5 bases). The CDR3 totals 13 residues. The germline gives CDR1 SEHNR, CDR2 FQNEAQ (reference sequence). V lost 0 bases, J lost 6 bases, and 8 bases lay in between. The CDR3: CASSLATRAEAFF. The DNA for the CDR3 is TGTGCCAGCAGCTTAGCGACCAGGGCTGAAGCTTTCTTT.